This paragraph covers one T cell receptor (beta chain) sequence. The data were produced by immunoSEQ multiplex PCR, yet TCRdb's version contains in-frame clones alone and is incomplete. The sample yields 200,000 to 250,000 clones, around nine tenths seen once. The sample comes from a study of blood T cell repertoires in COVID-19. Germline V lookup: CDR1 MNHNS, CDR2 SASEGT. The CDR3 length is 14 residues. Trimming left V 0 bases short and J 10 bases short, with 13 bases between. The TCR sequence derives from a woman in her seventies with active or convalescent COVID-19. The rearrangement links TRBV6-1 to TRBJ1-5; weak D call: TRBD1 (6 bases). The material sequenced was peripheral blood. In nucleotides, the CDR3 is TGTGCCAGCAGTGAAGCGTCCGCAGGGGAACCCCAGCATTTT. Translated: CASSEASAGEPQHF.